These T cell receptor beta chains were read from a single sample in a study of identical twins. TCRdb independently ran MiXCR on the 5' RACE reads; one entry per CDR3 protein. This sample has 600,000 to 800,000 distinct CDR3 sequences, with around 21% found just once. These data were also filed under a second study, of T cells expressing NK-cell markers.

Material for sequencing was PBMCs. The receptors were sampled from a woman between 18 and 30 years old in good health. CDR3s leave out the opening cysteine and the closing phenylalanine or tryptophan.

v_call,cdr3_aa
TRBV7-9,ASSLGTGALDQPQH
TRBV21-1,ASGGLTSQGSYEQY
TRBV20-1,SVSNHPYEQY
TRBV20-1,SARNSGGTEAF
TRBV7-9,ASSLEAQYYGYT
TRBV11-2,ASEQLGKQGLRQF
TRBV19,ASSIQGRGANYGYT
TRBV10-3,AISPQGYEQY
TRBV12-3/TRBV12-4,ASSLKANYGYT
TRBV9,ASSVGGSGENEQF
TRBV5-1,ASSLWSVFRETQY
TRBV2,ASRGAGGTYNEQF
TRBV20-1,SAKPGLETEAF
TRBV12-3/TRBV12-4,ASKRGTSSYNEQF
TRBV18,ASSPFERTDTQY
TRBV10-2,ASSAFPRYIQY
TRBV4-2,ASSQEGTQAPYEQY
TRBV5-1,ASSLDGMAYNEQF
TRBV11-3,ASSRDGQGRYEQY
TRBV3-1,ASSQADTGIKETQY
TRBV9,ASSVGWGGSTEAF
TRBV7-2,ASSLALGGYSDTQY
TRBV4-1,ASSQERSGRGYTQY
TRBV5-6,ASSQVTGEGSPLH
TRBV6-4,ASSDKVGYGYT
TRBV19,ASSIGGGRNTEAF
TRBV12-3/TRBV12-4,ASSFDRRQPQH
TRBV6-5,ASSFRDLDIGSGYT
TRBV29-1,SARGPGRSSYEQY
TRBV19,ASSMAGKPTYGYT
TRBV5-1,ASSLGLADPTDTQY
TRBV2,ASSEGSARDYGYT
TRBV20-1,SANRGLETQY